A single T cell receptor (beta chain) is shown here with its context. The sample comes from a study of blood T cell repertoires in COVID-19. For the study at large: Specimens from acute and convalescent COVID-19 originated in the United States, Italy and Spain. PBMCs, B-cell-depleted T cells, or T cells provided the cDNA or gDNA that made up the material.

CDR3 length: 15 residues. Germline V gene data show CDR1 as MNHNY and CDR2 as SVGAGI (reference sequence). Trimming took 2 bases from V and 4 from J, leaving 11 bases between them. Authors' data handling: By means of reference gene primer amplification, nucleated cell counts were estimated. Some clones are missing from TCRdb's copy, which holds only in-frame ones; the method was immunoSEQ multiplex PCR. V, J and clone size are those of that table, while D and trimming were read from the DNA. The repertoire holds 110,000 to 150,000 clones, with approximately 90% as singletons. The TCR was taken from a woman at least 80 years old with acute or convalescent COVID-19. This chain links TRBV6-6 with TRBJ2-2, with D tentatively TRBD1 (5 bases). Sequencing was performed on peripheral blood. CDR3 DNA sequence: TGTGCCAGCAGTTACCCCGCAGACAGCACCGGGGAGCTGTTTTTT. It translates to CASSYPADSTGELFF.